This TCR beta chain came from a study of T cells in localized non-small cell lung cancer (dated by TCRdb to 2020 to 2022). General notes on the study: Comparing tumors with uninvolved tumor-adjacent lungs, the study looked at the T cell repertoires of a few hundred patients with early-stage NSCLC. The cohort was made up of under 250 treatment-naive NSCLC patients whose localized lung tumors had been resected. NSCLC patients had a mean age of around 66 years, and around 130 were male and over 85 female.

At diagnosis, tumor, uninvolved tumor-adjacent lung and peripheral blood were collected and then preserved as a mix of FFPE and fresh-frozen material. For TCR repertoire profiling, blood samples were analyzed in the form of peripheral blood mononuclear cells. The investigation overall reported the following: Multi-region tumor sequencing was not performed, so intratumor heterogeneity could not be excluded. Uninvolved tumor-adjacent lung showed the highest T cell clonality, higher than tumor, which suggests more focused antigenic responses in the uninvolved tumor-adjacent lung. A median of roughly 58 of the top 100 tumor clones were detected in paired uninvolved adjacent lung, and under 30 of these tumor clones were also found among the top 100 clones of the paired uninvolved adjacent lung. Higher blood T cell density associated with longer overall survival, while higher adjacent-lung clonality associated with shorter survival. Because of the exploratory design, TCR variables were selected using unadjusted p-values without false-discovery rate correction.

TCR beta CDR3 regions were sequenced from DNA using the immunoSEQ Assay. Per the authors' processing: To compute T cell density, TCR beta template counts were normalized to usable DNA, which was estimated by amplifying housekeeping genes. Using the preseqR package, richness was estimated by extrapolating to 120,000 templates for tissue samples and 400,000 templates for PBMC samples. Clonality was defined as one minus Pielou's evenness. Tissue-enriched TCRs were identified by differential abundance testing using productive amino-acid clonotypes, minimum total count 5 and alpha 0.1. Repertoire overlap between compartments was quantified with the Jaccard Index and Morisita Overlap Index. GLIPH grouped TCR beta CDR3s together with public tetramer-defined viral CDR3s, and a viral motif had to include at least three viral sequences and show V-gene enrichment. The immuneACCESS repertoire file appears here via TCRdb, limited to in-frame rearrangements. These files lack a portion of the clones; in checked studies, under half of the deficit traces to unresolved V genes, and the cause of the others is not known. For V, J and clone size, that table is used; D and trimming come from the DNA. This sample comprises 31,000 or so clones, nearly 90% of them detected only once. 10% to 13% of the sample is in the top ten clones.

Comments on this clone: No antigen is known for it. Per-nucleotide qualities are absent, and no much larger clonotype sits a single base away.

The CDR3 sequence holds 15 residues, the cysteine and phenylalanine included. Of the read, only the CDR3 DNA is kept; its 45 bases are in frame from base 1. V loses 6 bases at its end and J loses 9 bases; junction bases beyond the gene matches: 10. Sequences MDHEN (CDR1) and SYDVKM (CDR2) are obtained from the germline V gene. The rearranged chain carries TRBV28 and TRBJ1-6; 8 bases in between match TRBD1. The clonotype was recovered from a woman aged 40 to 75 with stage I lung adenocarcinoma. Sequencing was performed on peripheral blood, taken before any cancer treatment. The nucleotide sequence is TGTGCCAGCAGCCCCGCGGACAGGGTGGGTTCACCCCTCCACTTT. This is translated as CASSPADRVGSPLHF.